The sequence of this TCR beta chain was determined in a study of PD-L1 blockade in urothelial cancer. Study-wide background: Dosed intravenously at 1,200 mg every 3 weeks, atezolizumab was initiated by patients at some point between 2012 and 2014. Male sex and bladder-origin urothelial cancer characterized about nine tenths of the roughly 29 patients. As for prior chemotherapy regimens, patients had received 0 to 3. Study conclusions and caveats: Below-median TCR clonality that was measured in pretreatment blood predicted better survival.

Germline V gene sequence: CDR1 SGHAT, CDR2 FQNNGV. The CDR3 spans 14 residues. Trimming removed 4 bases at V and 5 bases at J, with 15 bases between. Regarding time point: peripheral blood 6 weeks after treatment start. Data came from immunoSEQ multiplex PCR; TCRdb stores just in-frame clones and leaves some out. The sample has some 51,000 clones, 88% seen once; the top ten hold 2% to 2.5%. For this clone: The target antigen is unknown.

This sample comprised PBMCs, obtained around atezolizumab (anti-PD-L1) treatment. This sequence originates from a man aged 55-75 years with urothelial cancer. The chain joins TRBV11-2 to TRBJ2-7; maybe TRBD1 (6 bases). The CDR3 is CASSSNRVFHEQYF. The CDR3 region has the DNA TGTGCCAGCAGCTCAAACAGGGTTTTCCACGAGCAGTACTTC.